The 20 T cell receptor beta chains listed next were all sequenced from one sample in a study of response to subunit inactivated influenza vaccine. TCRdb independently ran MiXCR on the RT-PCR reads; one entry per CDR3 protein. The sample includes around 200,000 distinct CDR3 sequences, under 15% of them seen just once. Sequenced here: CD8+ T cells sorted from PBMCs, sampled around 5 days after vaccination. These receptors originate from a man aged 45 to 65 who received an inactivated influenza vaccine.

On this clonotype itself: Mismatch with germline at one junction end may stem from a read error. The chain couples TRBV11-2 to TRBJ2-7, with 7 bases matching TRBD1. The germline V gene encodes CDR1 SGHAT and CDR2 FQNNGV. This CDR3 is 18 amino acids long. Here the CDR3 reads CASSLYPPRQGFSYEHYF. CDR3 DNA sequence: TGTGCCAGCAGCTTATATCCCCCCAGACAGGGTTTCTCCTACGAGCATTACTTC.

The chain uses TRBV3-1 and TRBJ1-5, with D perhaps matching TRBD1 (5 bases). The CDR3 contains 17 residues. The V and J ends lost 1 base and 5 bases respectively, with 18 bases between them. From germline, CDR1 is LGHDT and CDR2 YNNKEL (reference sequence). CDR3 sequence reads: CASSQASGHPVDQPQHF. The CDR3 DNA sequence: TGTGCCAGCAGCCAAGCTTCAGGGCACCCCGTAGATCAGCCCCAGCATTTT.

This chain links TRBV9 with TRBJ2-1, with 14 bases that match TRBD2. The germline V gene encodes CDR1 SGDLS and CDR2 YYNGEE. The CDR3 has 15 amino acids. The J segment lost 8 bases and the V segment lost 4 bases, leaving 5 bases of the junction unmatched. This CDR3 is CASSLGLAGADEQFF. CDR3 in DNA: TGTGCCAGCAGCTTGGGACTAGCGGGAGCCGATGAGCAGTTCTTC.

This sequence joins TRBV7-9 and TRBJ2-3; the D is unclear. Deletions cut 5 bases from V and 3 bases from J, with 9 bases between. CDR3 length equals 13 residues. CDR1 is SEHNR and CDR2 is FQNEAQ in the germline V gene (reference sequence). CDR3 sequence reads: CASSPDLTDTQYF. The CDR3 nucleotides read TGTGCCAGCAGCCCGGACCTTACAGATACGCAGTATTTT.

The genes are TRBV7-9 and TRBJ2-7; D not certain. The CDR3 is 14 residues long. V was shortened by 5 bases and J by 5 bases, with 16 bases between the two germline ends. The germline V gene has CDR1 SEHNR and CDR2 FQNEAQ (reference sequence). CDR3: CASSTLDGTHEQYF. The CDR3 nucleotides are TGTGCCAGCAGCACACTGGACGGAACCCACGAGCAGTACTTC. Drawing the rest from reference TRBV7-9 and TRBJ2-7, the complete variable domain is DTGVSQNPRHKITKRGQNVTFRCDPISEHNRLYWYRQTLGQGPEFLTYFQNEAQLEKSRLLSDRFSAERPKGSFSTLEIQRTEQGDSAMYLCASSTLDGTHEQYFGPGTRLTVT.

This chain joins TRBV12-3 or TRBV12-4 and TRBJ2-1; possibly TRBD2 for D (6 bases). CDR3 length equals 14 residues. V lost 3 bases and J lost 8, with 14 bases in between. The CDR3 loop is CASSLTSSVDEQFF. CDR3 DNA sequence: TGTGCCAGCAGTTTGACTAGTTCGGTGGATGAGCAGTTCTTC.

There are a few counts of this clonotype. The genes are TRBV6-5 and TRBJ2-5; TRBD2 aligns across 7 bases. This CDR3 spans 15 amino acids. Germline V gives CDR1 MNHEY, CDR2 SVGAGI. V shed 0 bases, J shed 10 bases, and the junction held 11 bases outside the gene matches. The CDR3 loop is CASSYSAGAFPIQYF. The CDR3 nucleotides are TGTGCCAGCAGTTACTCGGCGGGAGCTTTCCCGATCCAGTACTTC.

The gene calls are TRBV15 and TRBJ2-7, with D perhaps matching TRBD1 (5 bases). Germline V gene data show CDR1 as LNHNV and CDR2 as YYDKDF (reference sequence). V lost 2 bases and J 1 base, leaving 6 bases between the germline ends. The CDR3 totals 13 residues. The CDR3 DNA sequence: TGTGCCACCAGCAGAAGACAGTCCTACGAGCAGTACTTC. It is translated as CATSRRQSYEQYF.

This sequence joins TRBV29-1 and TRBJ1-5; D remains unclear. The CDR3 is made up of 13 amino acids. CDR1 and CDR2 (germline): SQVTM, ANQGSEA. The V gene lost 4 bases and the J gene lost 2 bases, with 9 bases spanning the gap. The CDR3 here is CSVADGRNQPQHF. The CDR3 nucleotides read TGCAGCGTTGCGGACGGCCGCAATCAGCCCCAGCATTTT.

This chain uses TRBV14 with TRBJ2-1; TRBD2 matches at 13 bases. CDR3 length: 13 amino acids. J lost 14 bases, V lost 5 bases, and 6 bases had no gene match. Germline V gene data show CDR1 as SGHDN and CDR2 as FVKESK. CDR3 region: CASSYQTSGREFF. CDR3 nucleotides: TGTGCCAGCAGCTACCAAACTAGCGGGAGGGAGTTCTTC.

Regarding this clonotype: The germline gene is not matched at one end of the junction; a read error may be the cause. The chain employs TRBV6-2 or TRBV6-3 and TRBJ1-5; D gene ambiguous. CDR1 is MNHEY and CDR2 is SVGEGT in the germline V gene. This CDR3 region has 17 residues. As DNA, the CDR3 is TGTGCCAGCAGTTACGAGGACCAGGCGGTCGGCAAACAGCCCCAGCATTTT. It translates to CASSYEDQAVGKQPQHF.

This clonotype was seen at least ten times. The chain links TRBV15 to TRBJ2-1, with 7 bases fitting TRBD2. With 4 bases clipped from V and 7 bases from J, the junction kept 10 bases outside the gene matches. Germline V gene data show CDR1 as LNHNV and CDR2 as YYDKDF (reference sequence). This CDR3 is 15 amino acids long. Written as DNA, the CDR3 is TGTGCCACCAGCAAACTGGGACTATCCTTAAATGAGCAGTTCTTC. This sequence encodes CATSKLGLSLNEQFF.

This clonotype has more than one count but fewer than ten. CDR3 region: CASSFYTGSSYEQYF. DNA of the CDR3: TGTGCCAGCAGCTTTTATACCGGGAGCTCCTACGAGCAGTACTTC. The chain has TRBV11-2 and TRBJ2-7, with D possibly being TRBD2 (6 bases). The CDR3 loop spans 15 amino acids. Germline CDR1 is SGHAT and CDR2 is FQNNGV. The germline V and J ends were trimmed by 3 bases and 0 bases, with 12 bases remaining between them.

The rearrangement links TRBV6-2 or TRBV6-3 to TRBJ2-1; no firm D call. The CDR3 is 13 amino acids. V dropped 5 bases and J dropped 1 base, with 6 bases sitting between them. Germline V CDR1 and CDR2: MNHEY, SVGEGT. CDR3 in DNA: TGTGCCAGCAGTAGATGGTCCTACAATGAGCAGTTCTTC. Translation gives CASSRWSYNEQFF.

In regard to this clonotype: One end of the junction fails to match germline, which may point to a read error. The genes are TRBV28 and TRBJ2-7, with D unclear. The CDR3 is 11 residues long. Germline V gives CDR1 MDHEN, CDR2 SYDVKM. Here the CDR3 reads CASSLIHEQNF. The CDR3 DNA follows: TGTGCCAGCAGTTTAATCCACGAGCAGAACTTC.

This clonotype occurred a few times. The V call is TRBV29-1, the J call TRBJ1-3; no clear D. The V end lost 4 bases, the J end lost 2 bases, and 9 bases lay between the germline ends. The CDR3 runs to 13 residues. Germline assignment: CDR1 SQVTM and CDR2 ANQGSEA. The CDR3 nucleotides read TGCAGCGTTGGACACAGCCCTGGAAACACCATATATTTT. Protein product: CSVGHSPGNTIYF.

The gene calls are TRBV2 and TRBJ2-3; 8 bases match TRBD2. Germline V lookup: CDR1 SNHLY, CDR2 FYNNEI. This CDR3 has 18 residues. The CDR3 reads CTCSIGTRVFTSTDTQYF. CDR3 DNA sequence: TGTACCTGCAGTATTGGGACTAGGGTTTTTACTAGCACAGATACGCAGTATTTT.

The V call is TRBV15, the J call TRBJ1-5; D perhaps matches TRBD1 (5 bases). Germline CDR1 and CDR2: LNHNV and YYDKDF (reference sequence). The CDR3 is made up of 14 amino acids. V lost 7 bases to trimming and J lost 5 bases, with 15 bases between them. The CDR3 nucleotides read TGTGCCACCACCGGGGGTTCCGGGTATCAGCCCCAGCATTTT. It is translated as CATTGGSGYQPQHF. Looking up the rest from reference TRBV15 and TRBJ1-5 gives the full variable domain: DAMVIQNPRYQVTQFGKPVTLSCSQTLNHNVMYWYQQKSSQAPKLLFHYYDKDFNNEADTPDNFQSRRPNTSFCFLDIRSPGLGDTAMYLCATTGGSGYQPQHFGDGTRLSIL.

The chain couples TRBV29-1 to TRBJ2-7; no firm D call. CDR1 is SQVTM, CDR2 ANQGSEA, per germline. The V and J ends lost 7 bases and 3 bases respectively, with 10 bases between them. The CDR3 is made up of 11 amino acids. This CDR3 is CSGEENYEQYF. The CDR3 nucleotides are TGCAGCGGAGAGGAGAACTACGAGCAGTACTTC.

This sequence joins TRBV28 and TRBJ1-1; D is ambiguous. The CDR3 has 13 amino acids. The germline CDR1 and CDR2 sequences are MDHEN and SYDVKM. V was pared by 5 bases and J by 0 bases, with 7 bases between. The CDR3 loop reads CASSNRVNTEAFF. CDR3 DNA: TGTGCCAGCAGTAATAGAGTGAACACTGAAGCTTTCTTT. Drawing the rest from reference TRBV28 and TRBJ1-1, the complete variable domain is DVKVTQSSRYLVKRTGEKVFLECVQDMDHENMFWYRQDPGLGLRLIYFSYDVKMKEKGDIPEGYSVSREKKERFSLILESASTNQTSMYLCASSNRVNTEAFFGQGTRLTVV.